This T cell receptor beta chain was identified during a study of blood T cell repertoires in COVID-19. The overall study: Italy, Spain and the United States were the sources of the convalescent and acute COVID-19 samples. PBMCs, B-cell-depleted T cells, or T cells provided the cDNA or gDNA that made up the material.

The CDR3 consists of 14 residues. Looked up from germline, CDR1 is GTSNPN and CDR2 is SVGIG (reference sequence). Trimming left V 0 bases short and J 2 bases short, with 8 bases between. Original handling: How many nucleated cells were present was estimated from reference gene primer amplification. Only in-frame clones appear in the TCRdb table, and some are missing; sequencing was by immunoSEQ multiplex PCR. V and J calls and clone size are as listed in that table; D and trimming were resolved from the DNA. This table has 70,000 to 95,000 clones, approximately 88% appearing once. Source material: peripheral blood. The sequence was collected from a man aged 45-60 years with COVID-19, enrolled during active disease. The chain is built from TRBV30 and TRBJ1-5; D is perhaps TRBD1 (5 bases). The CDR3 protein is CAWSVSGGNQPQHF. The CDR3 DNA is TGTGCCTGGAGTGTTTCGGGGGGCAATCAGCCCCAGCATTTT.